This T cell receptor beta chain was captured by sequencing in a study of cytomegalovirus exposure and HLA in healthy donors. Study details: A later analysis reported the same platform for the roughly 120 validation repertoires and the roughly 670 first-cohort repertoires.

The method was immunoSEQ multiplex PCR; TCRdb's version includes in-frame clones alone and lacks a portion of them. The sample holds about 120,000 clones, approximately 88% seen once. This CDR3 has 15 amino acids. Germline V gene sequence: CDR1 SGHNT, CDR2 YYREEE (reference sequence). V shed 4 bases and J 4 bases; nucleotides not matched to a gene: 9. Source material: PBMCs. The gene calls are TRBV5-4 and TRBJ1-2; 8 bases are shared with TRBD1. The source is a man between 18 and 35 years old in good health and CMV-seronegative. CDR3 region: CASSEGGDRRYGYTF. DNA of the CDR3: TGTGCCAGCAGCGAGGGGGGGGACAGGCGCTATGGCTACACCTTC. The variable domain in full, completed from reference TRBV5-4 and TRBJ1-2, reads ETGVTQSPTHLIKTRGQQVTLRCSSQSGHNTVSWYQQALGQGPQFIFQYYREEENGRGNFPPRFSGLQFPNYSSELNVNALELDDSALYLCASSEGGDRRYGYTFGSGTRLTVV.